Listed here are 22 T cell receptor beta chains from one sample, sequenced in a study of blood T cell repertoires in COVID-19. Libraries were prepared by immunoSEQ multiplex PCR; TCRdb keeps only in-frame clonotypes and omits some of them. The data show more than 100,000 clones, with 80% seen just once and 16% held by the top ten. The sequenced sample consisted of peripheral blood. The receptors derive from a man aged 60 to 69 with active or convalescent COVID-19.

J is TRBJ2-1 and V is TRBV24-1, with 8 bases that match TRBD2. Germline-derived CDR1 and CDR2 are KGHDR and SFDVKD. This CDR3 spans 15 amino acids. Unmatched junction bases numbered 6, after V lost 1 base and J lost 8 bases. DNA of the CDR3: TGTGCCACCAGTGATTTTACGGGACTAGGCCATGAGCAGTTCTTC. It specifies CATSDFTGLGHEQFF.

The sample holds a few counts of this clone. This chain joins TRBV18 and TRBJ2-1, with TRBD2 matching 8 bases. V lost 0 bases and J lost 1; bases outside the gene matches: 2. Germline CDR1 is KGHSH and CDR2 is LQKENI. The CDR3 extends over 16 amino acids. CDR3 region: CASSPPASGSYNEQFF. In nucleotides, the CDR3 is TGTGCCAGCTCACCACCCGCTAGCGGGTCCTACAATGAGCAGTTCTTC.

This clone occurred a few times. The chain links TRBV9 to TRBJ1-6; D uncertain. V lost 3 bases, J lost 0 bases, and 10 bases lay in between. The CDR3 spans 16 residues. The V gene's germline CDR1 is SGDLS and CDR2 YYNGEE. The CDR3 protein is CASSASPSSYNSPLHF. CDR3 DNA: TGTGCCAGCAGCGCATCTCCCAGCTCCTATAATTCACCCCTCCACTTT.

This chain joins TRBV3-1 (or the pseudogene TRBV3-2) and TRBJ1-5; possibly TRBD1 for D (5 bases). CDR1 and CDR2 from the germline V gene are LGHDT and YNNKEL (reference sequence). The CDR3 has 14 residues. The V and J ends lost 1 base and 5 bases respectively, with 9 bases between them. CDR3 DNA sequence: TGTGCCAGCAGCCAAGCGACAGAGGATCAGCCCCAGCATTTT. As protein: CASSQATEDQPQHF.

The chain uses TRBV7-9 and TRBJ2-3; D ambiguous. Trimming shortened V by 2 bases and J by 4 bases, and 10 bases separated the two germline ends. CDR1 and CDR2 from the germline V gene are SEHNR and FQNEAQ (reference sequence). The CDR3 covers 14 residues. CDR3: CASSLTLAADTQYF. The CDR3 DNA sequence: TGTGCCAGCAGCTTAACTCTGGCGGCAGATACGCAGTATTTT.

V usage is TRBV7-8 and J usage is TRBJ2-7, with TRBD1 identical over 7 bases. Trimming removed 4 bases from V and 5 bases from J; junction bases left unmatched: 5. The CDR3 extends over 13 amino acids. Germline V gene lookup returns CDR1 SGHVS and CDR2 FQNEAQ. Here the CDR3 DNA reads TGTGCCAGCAGCTCGGGACAGATTAACGAGCAGTACTTC. This gives the protein CASSSGQINEQYF. Together with reference TRBV7-8 and TRBJ2-7, the CDR3 gives the full variable domain: GAGVSQSPRYKVAKRGQDVALRCDPISGHVSLFWYQQALGQGPEFLTYFQNEAQLDKSGLPSDRFFAERPEGSVSTLKIQRTQQEDSAVYLCASSSGQINEQYFGPGTRLTVT.

J is TRBJ2-5 and V is TRBV2, with D tentatively TRBD2 (5 bases). The CDR3 is 14 residues long. Looked up from germline, CDR1 is SNHLY and CDR2 is FYNNEI. The V end lost 0 bases, the J end lost 4 bases, and 9 bases lay between the germline ends. In nucleotides, the CDR3 is TGTGCCAGCAGTGAAGCGGACGGGGTAGAGACCCAGTACTTC. This encodes CASSEADGVETQYF.

The genes are TRBV24-1 and TRBJ2-7; D is perhaps TRBD1 (6 bases). V was trimmed by 12 bases and J by 3 bases, leaving 20 bases between them. The germline gives CDR1 KGHDR, CDR2 SFDVKD. The CDR3 length is 14 residues. In DNA form, the CDR3 reads TGTGCCCCCCGTAGTGTGACAGGAGGCTACGAGCAGTACTTC. This encodes CAPRSVTGGYEQYF.

This clone was counted a few times. The chain is built from TRBV18 and TRBJ2-5; D is possibly TRBD1 (6 bases). Trimming took 1 base from V and 1 from J, leaving 13 bases between them. Germline CDR1 is KGHSH and CDR2 is LQKENI. The CDR3 covers 16 residues. The CDR3 coding sequence is TGTGCCAGCTCACCACGGCGACAGGACCTCCAAGAGACCCAGTACTTC. Its protein is CASSPRRQDLQETQYF.

V and J are TRBV2 and TRBJ2-3; weak D call: TRBD1 (5 bases). Germline V lookup: CDR1 SNHLY, CDR2 FYNNEI. The CDR3 has 14 residues. The V gene lost 6 bases and the J gene lost 1 base, with 11 bases spanning the gap. CDR3 residues: CASSPVTGTDTQYF. In DNA, the CDR3 is TGTGCCAGCAGCCCCGTGACAGGCACAGATACGCAGTATTTT. Variable domain in full (rest from reference TRBV2 and TRBJ2-3): EPEVTQTPSHQVTQMGQEVILRCVPISNHLYFYWYRQILGQKVEFLVSFYNNEISEKSEIFDDQFSVERPDGSNFTLKIRSTKLEDSAMYFCASSPVTGTDTQYFGPGTRLTVL.

This clone was observed a handful of times. The V gene is TRBV9, the J gene TRBJ2-7; 8 nucleotides line up with TRBD2. V was clipped by 4 bases and J by 1 base; unmatched bases: 7. Germline lookup yields CDR1 SGDLS and CDR2 YYNGEE. This CDR3 spans 15 amino acids. CDR3 amino acids: CASSTRLARSYEQYF. CDR3 nucleotides: TGTGCCAGCAGCACGCGACTAGCGCGTTCCTACGAGCAGTACTTC.

CDR3 region: CASSFPSLNTGELFF. CDR3 in DNA: TGTGCCAGCAGTTTCCCCAGTTTGAACACCGGGGAGCTGTTTTTT. The rearrangement joins TRBV28 to TRBJ2-2, with D unclear. Trimming pared 3 bases from V and 1 base from J, leaving 9 bases between. CDR1 is MDHEN, CDR2 SYDVKM, per germline. This CDR3 is 15 amino acids long.

This chain joins TRBV7-2 and TRBJ2-7; 7 bases align to TRBD2. V was pared by 0 bases and J by 6 bases, with 5 bases of the junction left unmatched. This CDR3 has 14 residues. Germline V lookup: CDR1 SGHTA, CDR2 FQGNSA. The chain's CDR3 is CASSLAGSGGEQYF. As DNA, the CDR3 is TGTGCCAGCAGCTTAGCTGGGTCGGGAGGCGAGCAGTACTTC.

The rearrangement uses TRBV9 and TRBJ1-2; no reliable D call. Trimming took 0 bases from V and 8 from J, leaving 11 bases between them. This CDR3 spans 13 amino acids. CDR1 and CDR2 from the germline V gene are SGDLS and YYNGEE. The CDR3 nucleotides are TGTGCCAGCAGCGTAGCTGAGGGTTACGGCTACACCTTC. Protein product: CASSVAEGYGYTF.

The chain combines TRBV6-2 or TRBV6-3 with TRBJ1-2; 7 bases agree with TRBD1. The trim removed 0 bases at V and 2 bases at J, leaving 3 bases unmatched. Per germline, CDR1 MNHEY and CDR2 SVGEGT. This CDR3 is 15 amino acids long. Here the CDR3 DNA reads TGTGCCAGCAGTTACTCCGGGACAGCAAACTATGGCTACACCTTC. This translates into CASSYSGTANYGYTF.

The gene calls are TRBV29-1 and TRBJ2-7; the D is unclear. Germline values: CDR1 SQVTM, CDR2 ANQGSEA. This CDR3 spans 13 amino acids. V dropped 7 bases and J dropped 0 bases, with 13 bases sitting between them. The CDR3 nucleotides read TGCAGCGGATTAGAAGAAAACTCCTACGAGCAGTACTTC. Its protein is CSGLEENSYEQYF.

The gene calls are TRBV29-1 and TRBJ1-1, with D possibly matching TRBD1 (5 bases). V was shortened by 7 bases and J by 5 bases, with 23 bases between the two germline ends. This CDR3 has 15 residues. Per the germline V gene, CDR1 is SQVTM and CDR2 is ANQGSEA. The CDR3 loop is CSAALGGGTGTEAFF. In DNA form, the CDR3 reads TGCAGCGCCGCCCTTGGGGGAGGGACGGGGACTGAAGCTTTCTTT.

V gene TRBV3-1 (or the pseudogene TRBV3-2) combines with J gene TRBJ2-7; maybe TRBD2 (7 bases). V was trimmed by 8 bases and J by 5 bases, leaving 16 bases between them. Germline V lookup: CDR1 LGHDT, CDR2 YNNKEL (reference sequence). The CDR3 has 13 amino acids. CDR3 DNA sequence: TGTGCCAGCGGATCACGGGGGGCCAACGAGCAGTACTTC. This translates into CASGSRGANEQYF.

The CDR3 DNA follows: TGTGCCAGCAGCTTGCGCCTAGCGGGAGATACGCAGTATTTT. It codes for CASSLRLAGDTQYF. The chain joins TRBV5-4 to TRBJ2-3, with 8 bases aligning to TRBD2. The CDR3 has 14 residues. Germline V lookup: CDR1 SGHNT, CDR2 YYREEE (reference sequence). The V and J ends lost 1 base and 5 bases, in that order; junction bases with no gene match: 3.

The gene calls are TRBV5-1 and TRBJ1-4; 10 bases align to TRBD1. V was pared by 6 bases and J by 1 base, with 6 bases of the junction left unmatched. This CDR3 has 16 residues. Germline V lookup: CDR1 SGHRS, CDR2 YFSETQ. CDR3 region: CASTRQGAETNEKLFF. The CDR3 DNA reads TGCGCCAGCACCAGACAGGGGGCGGAAACTAATGAAAAACTGTTTTTT.

This chain joins TRBV6-2 or TRBV6-3 and TRBJ2-5; 9 bases line up with TRBD1. The CDR3 is 15 amino acids. The germline gives CDR1 MNHEY, CDR2 SVGEGT. The J segment lost 4 bases and the V segment lost 0 bases, leaving 3 bases of the junction unmatched. CDR3 sequence: CASSYSGTGLETQYF. The CDR3 DNA follows: TGTGCCAGCAGTTACTCCGGGACAGGGTTAGAGACCCAGTACTTC.

The chain links TRBV19 to TRBJ1-1; no clear D. Trimming took 3 bases from V and 1 from J, leaving 6 bases between them. Germline values: CDR1 LNHDA, CDR2 SQIVND (reference sequence). The CDR3 is made up of 13 amino acids. The CDR3 nucleotides are TGTGCCAGTAGTATCGTCCCGAACACTGAAGCTTTCTTT. Protein: CASSIVPNTEAFF.